This TCR beta chain comes out of a study of blood T cell repertoires in COVID-19 (TCRdb year 2020). Some background on the complete study: The collaborator samples originated in the United States, Italy and Spain and spanned the acute and convalescent phases of COVID-19. Where available, HLA class I and class II types were obtained from metadata supplied by the sample provider rather than from assay-based typing. The sample metadata nearly always contained a de-identified subject ID, COVID-19 status, age in years and sex. The material from the prospective study consisted of cDNA or gDNA derived from T cells, B-cell-depleted T cells, or PBMCs. Subjects who had been exposed to COVID-19, were actively infected with it, or had recovered from it provided the deeply sampled blood TCRbeta repertoires that made up the dataset. The repertoires were released in a freely available public database meant as a resource for research on the immune response to SARS-CoV-2. Samples were obtained from the ongoing ImmuneRACE study (first 160 participants) and from roughly 1,300 subjects provided by 6 global collaborators. Study-wide findings and limitations: The quantity of clinical and demographic metadata differed by source and by participant and was supplied without curation.

TCRbeta CDR3 regions were amplified from genomic DNA by means of the immunoSEQ Assay, a bias-controlled multiplex PCR. The authors' pipeline ran thus. The number of nucleated cells in each sample was estimated from the amplification of reference gene primers within the assay. Sequence reads were collapsed and filtered to measure the absolute abundance of every unique TCRbeta CDR3 rearrangement. For each sample, productive Simpson clonality was calculated as the square root of Simpson's diversity index over productive rearrangements. The source is immuneACCESS, and TCRdb retained only in-frame sequences with V and J called. Part of the clones is not carried over; for the studies checked, unresolved V genes explain less than half of this, and the remainder is unexplained. D and trimming come from the DNA, and the V and J calls and clone size come from that table. The sample yields about 230,000 clones; less than 85% were counted once. Of the sample, approximately 2.6% falls within the top ten clones.

The CDR3 starts with the cysteine, ends with the phenylalanine, and has 15 residues. Only CDR3 DNA remains: 45 bases, in frame from the first base. Sequences SGHNT (CDR1) and YYREEE (CDR2) are obtained from the germline V gene (reference sequence). Ends trimmed: V by 3 bases, J by 2 bases; bases unmatched to a gene: 3. Each collaborating institution followed its own protocols to collect whole blood in K2EDTA tubes. For TCRbeta analysis, collaborators shipped samples in one of three forms: frozen whole blood, isolated PBMCs, or DNA extracted from either of those sample types. To note about this clone: Its antigen is still unknown. The input lacks base qualities; no much larger clone sits a single base away.

The origin of this receptor is a woman in her seventies with active or convalescent COVID-19. Sequenced input: peripheral blood. The rearranged segments are TRBV5-4 and TRBJ2-1; the junction holds 9 bases that match TRBD2. The CDR3 protein: CASSSTSGPYNEQFF. At the DNA level, the sequence is TGTGCCAGCAGCTCCACTAGCGGGCCCTACAATGAGCAGTTCTTC.